These 16 T cell receptor beta chains came from one sample sequenced in a study of blood T cell repertoires in COVID-19 (dated by TCRdb to about 2020). Libraries were built with the immunoSEQ multiplex PCR assay. TCRdb re-hosts the immuneACCESS table, in-frame sequences only. Its copies lack some clones; in the studies checked, an unresolved V gene accounts for under half of them, and the cause for the rest is not known. Within this sample are about 160,000 clones, with 79% of them counted one time only. The top ten clones comprise about 7.8% of the sample. Sequenced input: peripheral blood. These receptors originate from a woman aged 60-70 years with COVID-19, enrolled during active disease.

V is TRBV5-4 and J is TRBJ2-5; D gene uncertain. Trimming left V 0 bases short and J 2 bases short, with 5 bases between. The CDR3 runs 13 residues. CDR1 is SGHNT, CDR2 YYREEE, per germline (reference sequence). CDR3 in amino acids: CASSLGPQETQYF. In nucleotides, the CDR3 is TGTGCCAGCAGCTTGGGTCCTCAAGAGACCCAGTACTTC. Complete variable domain (other parts from reference TRBV5-4 and TRBJ2-5): ETGVTQSPTHLIKTRGQQVTLRCSSQSGHNTVSWYQQALGQGPQFIFQYYREEENGRGNFPPRFSGLQFPNYSSELNVNALELDDSALYLCASSLGPQETQYFGPGTRLLVL.

This chain links TRBV6-1 with TRBJ1-2, with 11 bases aligning to TRBD1. V trimming: 1 base; J trimming: 7 bases; junction bases outside the gene matches: 2. There are 14 residues in the CDR3. Germline assignment: CDR1 MNHNS and CDR2 SASEGT. CDR3 sequence: CASSEGTGGGGYTF. The CDR3 DNA sequence: TGTGCCAGCAGTGAAGGGACAGGGGGCGGTGGCTACACCTTC.

The V gene is TRBV29-1, the J gene TRBJ2-7; 9 nucleotides line up with TRBD2. Germline V gene lookup returns CDR1 SQVTM and CDR2 ANQGSEA. V was clipped by 4 bases and J by 5 bases; unmatched bases: 6. The CDR3 runs 13 residues. In DNA form, the CDR3 reads TGCAGCGTTGTTAGCGGGAGCCCTCACGAGCAGTACTTC. It encodes CSVVSGSPHEQYF.

V is TRBV6-6 and J is TRBJ1-4, with D unresolved. The CDR3 extends over 14 amino acids. Germline V gene data show CDR1 as MNHNY and CDR2 as SVGAGI (reference sequence). V was pared by 3 bases and J by 7 bases, with 12 bases between. CDR3 nucleotide sequence: TGTGCCAGCAGTTATGGCCAGGCAGGTGAAAAACTGTTTTTT. Amino acids: CASSYGQAGEKLFF.

The J gene is TRBJ2-2, the V gene TRBV6-1; D remains unclear. CDR1 is MNHNS, CDR2 SASEGT, per germline. The length of the CDR3 is 16 residues. Trimming cost V 2 bases and J 0 bases, with 10 bases left between them. In nucleotides, the CDR3 is TGTGCCAGCAGTGAACGGGTCCCCGCGAACACCGGGGAGCTGTTTTTT. This sequence encodes CASSERVPANTGELFF.

CDR3 nucleotide sequence: TGTGCCAGCAGTGCAGGTGTACAGGGGACCTACGAGCAGTACTTC. Translation: CASSAGVQGTYEQYF. The chain couples TRBV7-2 to TRBJ2-7, with 7 positions matching TRBD1. The ends lost 6 bases at V and 2 bases at J; junction bases unmatched: 10. Looked up from germline, CDR1 is SGHTA and CDR2 is FQGNSA. This CDR3 is built from 15 residues. The variable domain in full, with the rest retrieved from reference TRBV7-2 and TRBJ2-7, is GAGVSQSPSNKVTEKGKDVELRCDPISGHTALYWYRQSLGQGLEFLIYFQGNSAPDKSGLPSDRFSAERTGGSVSTLTIQRTQQEDSAVYLCASSAGVQGTYEQYFGPGTRLTVT.

CDR3 protein: CASSFPGLRRTGELFF. DNA of the CDR3: TGTGCCAGTAGCTTTCCGGGACTCAGAAGGACCGGGGAGCTGTTTTTT. This chain uses TRBV19 with TRBJ2-2; perhaps TRBD2 as D (6 bases). This CDR3 is 16 amino acids long. Germline V gene sequence: CDR1 LNHDA, CDR2 SQIVND (reference sequence). Trimming removed 6 bases at V and 5 bases at J, with 19 bases between.

The V gene is TRBV24-1, the J gene TRBJ2-2, with 8 bases identical to TRBD2. The trim removed 4 bases at V and 5 bases at J, leaving 5 bases unmatched. Germline CDR1 KGHDR, CDR2 SFDVKD. This CDR3 has 15 amino acids. The CDR3 loop reads CATSESGGPTGELFF. CDR3 sequence (DNA): TGTGCCACCAGTGAGTCGGGGGGGCCAACCGGGGAGCTGTTTTTT.

The V and J genes are TRBV3-1 (or the pseudogene TRBV3-2) and TRBJ2-1; maybe TRBD2 (6 bases). CDR1 is LGHDT and CDR2 is YNNKEL in the germline V gene (reference sequence). The CDR3 contains 16 residues. With 4 bases removed from V and 8 bases from J, the gap between germline ends came to 21 bases. The CDR3 coding sequence is TGTGCCAGCAGCCGCGATCCGGGACTGGCGGCGGATGAGCAGTTCTTC. It codes for CASSRDPGLAADEQFF.

The chain carries TRBV9 and TRBJ2-6; D remains ambiguous. CDR3 size: 16 residues. Between the trimmed V and J ends, which lost 4 bases and 4 bases, there was a span of 15 bases. The germline gives CDR1 SGDLS, CDR2 YYNGEE. CDR3 loop: CASSPPGGTGANVLTF. As DNA, the CDR3 is TGTGCCAGCAGCCCCCCTGGCGGCACCGGGGCCAACGTCCTGACTTTC.

The rearrangement joins TRBV30 to TRBJ1-3; D might be TRBD1 (5 bases). CDR1 is GTSNPN and CDR2 is SVGIG in the germline V gene (reference sequence). Trimming took 4 bases from V and 3 from J, leaving 13 bases between them. The CDR3 consists of 14 residues. The CDR3 region is CAWTLGVDGNTIYF. The CDR3 DNA follows: TGTGCCTGGACTTTAGGGGTTGATGGAAACACCATATATTTT.

The gene calls are TRBV2 and TRBJ2-3, with 14 nucleotides matching TRBD2. The CDR3 runs to 17 residues. Germline V lookup: CDR1 SNHLY, CDR2 FYNNEI. Trimming took 4 bases from V and 0 from J; bases not matched to a gene: 3. CDR3 bases: TGTGCCAGCAGTGGCGGGACTAGCGGGAGAAGCACAGATACGCAGTATTTT. It encodes CASSGGTSGRSTDTQYF.

J is TRBJ2-6 and V is TRBV7-9; possibly TRBD1 for D (5 bases). There are 15 residues in the CDR3. V was cut by 4 bases and J by 0 bases, with 7 bases left in between. Germline CDR1 is SEHNR and CDR2 is FQNEAQ (reference sequence). The CDR3 DNA follows: TGTGCCAGCAGCTACAGGAGCTCTGGGGCCAACGTCCTGACTTTC. It yields the protein CASSYRSSGANVLTF.

This clone was counted once. The chain links TRBV5-5 to TRBJ2-7, with D possibly TRBD1 on 5 matching bases. The CDR3 loop spans 15 amino acids. The ends were cut back, 1 base at V and 5 bases at J, with 16 bases in the middle. From germline, CDR1 is SGHKS and CDR2 YYEKEE (reference sequence). The CDR3 DNA is TGTGCCAGCAGCTTGACGCAGGGTCGGATCAACGAGCAGTACTTC. Translated: CASSLTQGRINEQYF.

This chain joins TRBV7-9 and TRBJ2-1; possibly TRBD2 for D (6 bases). The CDR3 spans 15 residues. V lost 5 bases to trimming and J lost 4 bases, with 15 bases between them. Germline V gene sequence: CDR1 SEHNR, CDR2 FQNEAQ (reference sequence). DNA for the CDR3: TGTGCCAGCAGCCTAACGCTTGGGGGGTACAATGAGCAGTTCTTC. Translated, it gives CASSLTLGGYNEQFF. Based on the CDR3 plus reference TRBV7-9 and TRBJ2-1, the full variable domain is DTGVSQNPRHKITKRGQNVTFRCDPISEHNRLYWYRQTLGQGPEFLTYFQNEAQLEKSRLLSDRFSAERPKGSFSTLEIQRTEQGDSAMYLCASSLTLGGYNEQFFGPGTRLTVL.

This clone has just one count. The chain employs TRBV6-5 and TRBJ2-1; TRBD2 aligns across 15 bases. The V gene end was trimmed by 6 bases and the J gene end by 12 bases; junction bases not matched to a gene: 3. Germline CDR1 reads MNHEY; CDR2 reads SVGAGI. This CDR3 is 13 amino acids long. CDR3 sequence: CASRGLAGGPQFF. In DNA form, the CDR3 reads TGTGCCAGCAGAGGACTAGCGGGGGGGCCGCAGTTCTTC.